These 8 T cell receptor beta chains originate from one sample sequenced in a study of cytomegalovirus exposure and HLA in healthy donors. The PCR ran on 60 Vbeta and 13 Jbeta primers. Libraries were prepared by immunoSEQ multiplex PCR; TCRdb keeps only in-frame clonotypes and omits some of them. The sample contains fewer than 85,000 clones, roughly 72% of which appear only once. The sequenced sample consisted of PBMCs. The origin of the receptors is a woman in her forties in good health and CMV-seropositive.

This clone occurred many times. The gene calls are TRBV6-5 and TRBJ2-5; 12 positions agree with TRBD2. The ends lost 6 bases at V and 5 bases at J; junction bases unmatched: 7. CDR1 is MNHEY, CDR2 SVGAGI, per germline. The CDR3 contains 15 residues. The CDR3: CASRRLAGEAETQYF. CDR3 nucleotides: TGTGCCAGCAGACGACTAGCGGGAGAGGCGGAGACCCAGTACTTC.

This chain links TRBV28 with TRBJ1-1; maybe TRBD1 (6 bases). V shed 5 bases and J shed 0 bases, with 13 bases lying between them. The CDR3 loop spans 15 amino acids. Germline V gene lookup returns CDR1 MDHEN and CDR2 SYDVKM. The CDR3 bases are TGTGCCAGCAGTCAAGAGGACAGTGTGAACACTGAAGCTTTCTTT. It specifies CASSQEDSVNTEAFF.

The gene calls are TRBV4-1 and TRBJ2-1, with 9 bases identical to TRBD2. From germline, CDR1 is MGHRA and CDR2 YSYEKL. Trimming took 2 bases from V and 6 from J; bases not matched to a gene: 2. The length of the CDR3 is 14 residues. The CDR3 protein is CASSQPGLANEQFF. The CDR3 nucleotides are TGCGCCAGCAGCCAACCGGGACTAGCCAATGAGCAGTTCTTC.

V is TRBV18 and J is TRBJ1-1, with TRBD1 matching over 10 bases. This CDR3 region has 17 residues. The V segment lost 1 base and the J segment 1 base; nucleotides outside the gene matches: 6. Germline V gene lookup returns CDR1 KGHSH and CDR2 LQKENI. CDR3 sequence: CASSPRVWTGGNTEAFF. The CDR3, as DNA: TGTGCCAGCTCACCACGAGTCTGGACAGGGGGGAACACTGAAGCTTTCTTT.

The rearrangement joins TRBV30 to TRBJ1-2; the D gene is possibly TRBD1 (6 bases). V was cut by 4 bases and J by 4 bases, with 16 bases left in between. CDR3 length equals 14 residues. Germline V gives CDR1 GTSNPN, CDR2 SVGIG (reference sequence). The CDR3 sequence: CAWNLNGQSYGYTF. In DNA form, the CDR3 reads TGTGCCTGGAACCTAAACGGACAGTCCTATGGCTACACCTTC.

This clone was observed a few times. V usage is TRBV29-1 and J usage is TRBJ2-1; 7 positions match TRBD1. CDR1 is SQVTM, CDR2 ANQGSEA, per germline. V lost 3 bases, J lost 6 bases, and 8 bases stayed unmatched. CDR3 length: 14 residues. CDR3 DNA: TGCAGCGTTGACGACAGGGTATGGAGCAATGAGCAGTTCTTC. This translates into CSVDDRVWSNEQFF.

This sequence joins TRBV5-1 and TRBJ1-4, with D possibly matching TRBD1 (6 bases). The CDR3 loop spans 15 amino acids. Trimming shortened V by 1 base and J by 4 bases, and 11 bases separated the two germline ends. Germline V gene data show CDR1 as SGHRS and CDR2 as YFSETQ. CDR3 nucleotides: TGCGCCAGCAGCTTGCAGGGGAACTATAATGAAAAACTGTTTTTT. Translated: CASSLQGNYNEKLFF.

This clone has just one count. The rearrangement uses TRBV4-1 and TRBJ1-5, with a possible D match to TRBD1 (5 bases). The germline V and J ends were trimmed by 0 bases and 11 bases, with 26 bases remaining between them. The CDR3 covers 18 residues. Germline-derived CDR1 and CDR2 are MGHRA and YSYEKL. CDR3 in amino acids: CASSQDNRAPQGLRAQHF. The CDR3, as DNA: TGCGCCAGCAGCCAAGATAACCGGGCCCCCCAGGGTTTAAGGGCCCAGCATTTT.